This note documents a single TCR beta chain sequence. Its antigen is unknown. One base away there is no much larger clone; base qualities are not given. Libraries were made using the immunoSEQ multiplex PCR assay. The table was pulled from immuneACCESS by TCRdb, which kept in-frame rearrangements only. Such tables lose some clones; where checked, under half of the loss comes from unresolved V genes, and the rest has no known cause. The sample table holds about 59,000 clones, of which around 93% were seen once. The ten largest clones take up approximately 3.9% of the sample. CDR1 and CDR2, looked up from the germline V gene, are LGHNT and FRNRAP. V is pruned by 7 bases and J by 3 bases, leaving 10 bases of the junction without a gene match. The CDR3 contains 17 residues, cysteine and phenylalanine counted. Only the CDR3 part of the read is kept: 51 bases, read in frame from the first base. This sample is part of a study of technical replicates of blood from a handful of donors (dated by TCRdb to about 2017).

The chain is assembled from TRBV12-5 and TRBJ2-7; 15 middle bases align to TRBD2. The sequencing sample was made of PBMCs. The sequence derives from a human donor in good health. Some clones in this sample may be carry-over from other donors' samples. The DNA reads TGTGCTAGTGTAAAGGGACTAGCGGGAGGCTCTATCTACGAGCAGTACTTC. Translated, this gives CASVKGLAGGSIYEQYF.